This paragraph covers one TCR beta chain sequence. This entry is derived from a study of shared clonotypes between healthy human individuals. Assay: immunoSEQ multiplex PCR; the TCRdb copy retains only in-frame clones and omits some. This sample has fewer than 1.6 million clones; less than 99% occur once, and the top ten carry approximately 0.38%. The CDR3 has 16 residues. With 6 bases removed from V and 2 bases from J, the gap between germline ends came to 18 bases. Germline loops: CDR1 SNHLY, CDR2 FYNNEI. The TCR was taken from a man younger than 40 in good health. The chain couples TRBV2 to TRBJ2-3; weak D call: TRBD2 (7 bases). Sequencing input: naive CD4+ T cells sorted from blood. Stated subset: CD45RA+ positively selected. Here the CDR3 reads CASRFKRDTITDTQYF. CDR3 sequence (DNA): TGTGCCAGCAGATTCAAGCGGGACACAATCACAGATACGCAGTATTTT.